This record looks at one TCR beta chain sequence and its context. Its matching antigen is unknown. The data are from a study of cytomegalovirus exposure and HLA in healthy donors. Study-wide points: What a later analysis showed was that several of the most significant clusters appeared linked to common viral pathogens.

The CDR3 covers 13 residues. Trimming shortened V by 4 bases and J by 3 bases, and 10 bases separated the two germline ends. From germline, CDR1 is SGHNT and CDR2 YENEEA. Primers included in the PCR were 60 Vbeta and 13 Jbeta primers. Profiling relied on immunoSEQ multiplex PCR, and the TCRdb table lists in-frame clones only, not all of them. This sample has 150,000 to 190,000 clones, with 65% to 90% found just once. V usage is TRBV11-3 and J usage is TRBJ2-7, with D possibly matching TRBD1 (5 bases). This sequence was found in a woman in her fifties or sixties in good health and CMV-seropositive. The specimen sequenced was PBMCs. CDR3: CASSSGNGYEQYF. In nucleotides, the CDR3 is TGTGCCAGCAGCTCAGGGAACGGCTACGAGCAGTACTTC.